The rows below give T cell receptor beta chains drawn from one sample of a study of OX40 agonist ivuxolimab in advanced cancers. The repertoire was sequenced with immunoSEQ multiplex PCR; TCRdb's copy has only in-frame clones and lacks some. The table has fewer than 65,000 clones, nearly 90% seen once; the top ten hold around 0.37%. Source: CD4+ or CD8+ T cells sorted from blood, taken in a trial of the OX40 agonist ivuxolimab. The receptors originated from an adult with an advanced solid tumor such as melanoma, head and neck, liver or kidney cancer. Each CDR3 is given with its conserved first and last residue. Fields, in order: clone size, V gene, D gene, J gene, CDR3 protein, CDR3 DNA. D genes are given only for firm matches. Some rows mark clone size as missing; the rest say once, few, many or name a class of expanded clone.

.	TRBV6-1	TRBD1	TRBJ1-5	CASRKTGGLNQPQHF	TGTGCCAGCAGAAAAACAGGGGGGCTAAATCAGCCCCAGCATTTT
once	TRBV14	TRBD1	TRBJ1-2	CASSPHGQGHYGYTF	TGTGCCAGCAGCCCCCACGGACAGGGACACTATGGCTACACCTTC
.	TRBV5-3	TRBD2	TRBJ2-5	CARSLRGVGETQYF	TGTGCCAGAAGCTTGCGGGGGGTCGGAGAGACCCAGTACTTC
.	TRBV30	TRBD1	TRBJ1-1	CAWSPRPGTGLNTEAFF	TGTGCCTGGAGCCCACGGCCAGGGACAGGACTGAACACTGAAGCTTTCTTT
.	TRBV11-2	.	TRBJ2-5	CASSLGAGRTETQYF	TGTGCCAGCAGCCTAGGGGCAGGGAGGACAGAGACCCAGTACTTC
once	TRBV5-1	.	TRBJ1-1	CASSLGGGTMNTEAFF	TGCGCCAGCAGCTTGGGAGGGGGAACCATGAACACTGAAGCTTTCTTT
.	TRBV6-5	.	TRBJ1-2	CASSYRGGYTF	TGTGCCAGCAGTTATAGGGGTGGCTACACCTTC
.	TRBV7-3	TRBD1	TRBJ1-2	CASSATGTGAMPDGYTF	TGTGCCAGCAGCGCCACCGGGACAGGGGCAATGCCGGATGGCTACACCTTC
.	TRBV5-1	.	TRBJ2-7	CASSLDSGDEQYF	TGCGCCAGCAGCTTGGATTCCGGAGACGAGCAGTACTTC
.	TRBV7-6	TRBD1	TRBJ1-1	CASSPRTGGNTEAFF	TGTGCCAGCAGCCCCCGGACAGGGGGCAACACTGAAGCTTTCTTT
few	TRBV2	.	TRBJ1-2	CASSEFEDDPTF	TGTGCCAGCAGTGAGTTCGAGGACGATCCCACCTTC
.	TRBV18	.	TRBJ2-3	CASSPRSGLPEDTQYF	TGTGCCAGCTCACCACGGAGCGGCCTGCCAGAGGATACGCAGTATTTT
.	TRBV4-2	TRBD2	TRBJ2-3	CASSRGLAGSTDTQYF	TGTGCCAGCAGCCGAGGACTAGCGGGGAGCACAGATACGCAGTATTTT
.	TRBV2	TRBD1	TRBJ1-1	CASSLQGARGVTEAFF	TGTGCCAGCAGTCTCCAGGGGGCGAGGGGTGTTACTGAAGCTTTCTTT
.	TRBV19	.	TRBJ1-5	CASRLVGAGQPQHF	TGTGCCAGTAGGTTAGTAGGGGCGGGTCAGCCCCAGCATTTT
once	TRBV2	.	TRBJ2-6	CASSEFSSGANVLTF	TGTGCCAGCAGTGAATTTTCCTCTGGGGCCAACGTCCTGACTTTC
.	TRBV19	.	TRBJ2-3	CASSISPLTDTQYF	TGTGCCAGTAGTATTAGTCCCCTCACAGATACGCAGTATTTT
once	TRBV19	.	TRBJ2-3	CASSRLTNRLGDTQYF	TGTGCCAGTAGTAGGTTGACCAACCGACTCGGGGATACGCAGTATTTT
.	TRBV2	.	TRBJ1-1	CASSDWVVNTEAFF	TGTGCCAGCAGTGATTGGGTGGTGAACACTGAAGCTTTCTTT
few	TRBV5-1	TRBD1	TRBJ2-3	CASSPTGERGDTQYF	TGCGCCAGCAGTCCTACAGGGGAGAGGGGTGATACGCAGTATTTT
.	TRBV4-2	.	TRBJ1-6	CASSQDRSSYNSPLHF	TGTGCCAGCAGCCAAGACAGGAGCTCCTATAATTCACCCCTCCACTTT
.	TRBV10-2	.	TRBJ1-4	CASSGRVGVNEKLFF	TGCGCCAGCAGTGGCCGAGTGGGAGTGAATGAAAAACTGTTTTTT
.	TRBV19	.	TRBJ2-7	CASSIGEGYEQYF	TGTGCCAGTAGTATAGGTGAGGGTTACGAGCAGTACTTC
few	TRBV6-6	.	TRBJ2-7	CASSYRDWQDEQYF	TGTGCCAGCAGTTACCGGGACTGGCAGGACGAGCAGTACTTC
.	TRBV6-5	.	TRBJ2-7	CASSYLGAEQYF	TGTGCCAGCAGTTATCTAGGGGCCGAGCAGTACTTC
.	TRBV19	.	TRBJ2-5	CASSEGRREETQYF	TGTGCCAGTAGTGAGGGAAGGAGGGAAGAGACCCAGTACTTC
.	TRBV19	TRBD1	TRBJ1-5	CASNRGQEDPQHF	TGTGCCTCAAACAGGGGACAAGAGGATCCCCAGCATTTT
.	TRBV5-1	.	TRBJ2-3	CASSLEGGEKYF	TGCGCCAGCAGCTTGGAAGGGGGGGAGAAGTATTTT
few	TRBV14	TRBD1	TRBJ2-7	CASSQGLWGTAYEQYF	TGTGCCAGCAGCCAAGGGCTATGGGGGACAGCCTACGAGCAGTACTTC
.	TRBV6-1	.	TRBJ2-7	CASSHVGEQYF	TGTGCCAGCAGCCATGTGGGGGAGCAGTACTTC
.	TRBV4-2	.	TRBJ2-7	CASSQGTVSYEQYF	TGTGCCAGCAGCCAAGGGACGGTCTCCTACGAGCAGTACTTC
.	TRBV9	.	TRBJ2-3	CASSLRQAFDTQYF	TGTGCCAGCAGCCTGAGACAGGCCTTTGATACGCAGTATTTT
few	TRBV5-4	.	TRBJ2-1	CASSLIGEQFF	TGTGCCAGCAGCTTGATAGGTGAGCAGTTCTTC